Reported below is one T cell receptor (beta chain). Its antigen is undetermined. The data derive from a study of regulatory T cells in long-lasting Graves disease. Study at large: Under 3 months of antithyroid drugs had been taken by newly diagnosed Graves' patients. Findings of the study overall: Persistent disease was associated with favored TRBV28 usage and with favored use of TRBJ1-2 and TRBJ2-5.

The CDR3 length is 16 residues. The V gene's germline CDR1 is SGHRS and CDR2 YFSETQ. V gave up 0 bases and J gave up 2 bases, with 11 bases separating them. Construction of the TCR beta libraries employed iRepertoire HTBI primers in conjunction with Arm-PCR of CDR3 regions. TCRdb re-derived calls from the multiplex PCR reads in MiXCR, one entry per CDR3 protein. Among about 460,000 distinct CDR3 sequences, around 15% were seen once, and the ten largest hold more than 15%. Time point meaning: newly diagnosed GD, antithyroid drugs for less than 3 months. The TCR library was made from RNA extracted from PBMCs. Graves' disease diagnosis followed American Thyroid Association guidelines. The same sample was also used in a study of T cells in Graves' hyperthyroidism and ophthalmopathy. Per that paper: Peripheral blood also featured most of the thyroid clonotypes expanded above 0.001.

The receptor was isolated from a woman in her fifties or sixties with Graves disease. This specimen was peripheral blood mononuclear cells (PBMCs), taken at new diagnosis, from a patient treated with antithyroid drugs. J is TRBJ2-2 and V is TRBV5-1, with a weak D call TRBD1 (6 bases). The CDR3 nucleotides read TGCGCCAGCAGCTTGGAGGGCAGGGGAAACACCGGGGAGCTGTTTTTT. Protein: CASSLEGRGNTGELFF.